In this sample, the clone carrying this T cell receptor (beta chain) turned up many times. As yet, its antigen is unknown. This sample was included in a study of T-cell reconstitution after alpha-beta-depleted transplantation in children. Trimming left V 4 bases short and J 4 bases short, with 11 bases between. The length of the CDR3 is 14 residues. Germline CDR1 SGHVS, CDR2 FQNEAQ. Findings and limits, study-wide: Most T-cell counts and diversity one year after the transplant came from T cells that were newly produced. Expanded graft clones numbering several hundred reportedly gave rise to alpha-beta T cells about two months after transplant. High day-60 TCRbeta diversity in some patients came from surviving recipient T cells and thymic progenitors.

TCRbeta library construction was performed incorporating unique molecular identifiers. Each CDR3 protein gets one entry after TCRdb re-called the PCR reads with MiXCR. The profile shows 250,000 or so distinct CDR3 sequences, approximately 8% of them singletons. V gene TRBV7-8 combines with J gene TRBJ2-1, with a tentative D call TRBD1 (5 bases). This TCR came from a male patient aged 5 to 17 who had a stem cell transplant for acute lymphoblastic leukemia, so the T cells may come from the graft donor. The sample here was PBMCs, mostly from graft donor cells, taken 180 days after TCRalphabeta/CD19-depleted stem cell transplant. The CDR3 region is CASSWTKRYNEQFF. The CDR3 nucleotides read TGTGCCAGCAGCTGGACAAAGAGGTACAATGAGCAGTTCTTC. The whole variable domain, remainder taken from reference TRBV7-8 and TRBJ2-1, is GAGVSQSPRYKVAKRGQDVALRCDPISGHVSLFWYQQALGQGPEFLTYFQNEAQLDKSGLPSDRFFAERPEGSVSTLKIQRTQQEDSAVYLCASSWTKRYNEQFFGPGTRLTVL.